These 13 T cell receptor beta chains were sequenced from one sample in a study of human CD8 memory T cell subsets. Libraries targeted TCR beta using 5' RACE with UMIs. Following a re-call of the 5' RACE reads, TCRdb has one entry per CDR3 protein and lacks DNA. The sample data list about 9,200 distinct CDR3 sequences. The sequenced sample was CD8+ stem-like memory T cells (TSCM and TCM) sorted from PBMCs. Subset indicated: stem-like memory CD8 T cells (TSTEM), CCR7+ PD-1- TIGIT-. Every receptor here comes from a human donor in good health.

CDR3 sequence: CASTPRRPGSSYNSPLHF. The chain carries TRBV7-2 and TRBJ1-6; the D call from TCRdb, TRBD1, cannot be confirmed without DNA. Looked up from germline, CDR1 is SGHTA and CDR2 is FQGNSA. This CDR3 region has 18 residues.

The chain carries TRBV7-9 and TRBJ2-7; TCRdb calls TRBD1, which cannot be checked without DNA. This CDR3 has 14 amino acids. Germline values: CDR1 SEHNR, CDR2 FQNEAQ (reference sequence). The CDR3 reads CASSFGQQNYEQYF.

By frequency, this clonotype is medium-sized (0.01 to 0.1%). The chain recombines TRBV25-1 with TRBJ1-2. The length of the CDR3 is 12 residues. Germline assignment: CDR1 MGHDK and CDR2 SYGVNS. CDR3 loop: CASSEYRYGYTF.

The chain has TRBV5-1 and TRBJ2-7; with no DNA, the TCRdb D assignment of TRBD2 cannot be verified. This CDR3 spans 14 amino acids. CDR1 and CDR2 (germline): SGHRS, YFSETQ. The CDR3 protein is CASSWTAGSYEQYF.

V is TRBV6-4 and J is TRBJ2-1; the TCRdb call, TRBD2, lacks DNA for checking. The CDR3 totals 14 residues. Germline V gene lookup returns CDR1 MRHNA and CDR2 SNTAGT. CDR3 in amino acids: CASSGLAGENEQFF.

This rearrangement joins TRBV28 to TRBJ2-7; TCRdb designates TRBD1, a call that cannot be tested without DNA. CDR1 MDHEN and CDR2 SYDVKM come from the germline V gene. The CDR3 has 15 residues. CDR3 in amino acids: CASSFGQGVFYEQYF. The whole variable domain, filled in from reference TRBV28 and TRBJ2-7, reads DVKVTQSSRYLVKRTGEKVFLECVQDMDHENMFWYRQDPGLGLRLIYFSYDVKMKEKGDIPEGYSVSREKKERFSLILESASTNQTSMYLCASSFGQGVFYEQYFGPGTRLTVT.

By frequency, this clonotype registers medium-sized. The V and J genes are TRBV7-9 and TRBJ2-7; TCRdb's assignment of TRBD1 cannot be checked, as there is no DNA. The CDR3 sequence is 13 residues long. Germline assignment: CDR1 SEHNR and CDR2 FQNEAQ (reference sequence). CDR3 protein: CASSLQGDYEQYF.

The chain uses TRBV20-1 and TRBJ2-5; TCRdb's assignment of TRBD1 cannot be checked, as there is no DNA. Germline values: CDR1 DFQATT, CDR2 SNEGSKA (reference sequence). The CDR3 length is 13 residues. The CDR3 loop is CSARDGAWETQYF.

Measured by frequency, this clonotype is medium-sized (0.01 to 0.1%). This chain connects TRBV6-4 to TRBJ2-3; as DNA is missing, the TRBD2 call by TCRdb cannot be tested. The germline V gene has CDR1 MRHNA and CDR2 SNTAGT. The CDR3 totals 21 residues. This CDR3 reads CASSDSGGTAPSRFSTDTQYF.

The chain links TRBV7-9 to TRBJ2-1; TCRdb's D gene call, TRBD1, goes unchecked for lack of DNA. The germline gives CDR1 SEHNR, CDR2 FQNEAQ (reference sequence). The CDR3 sequence is 13 residues long. The chain's CDR3 is CASSDRERNEQFF. The whole variable domain, remainder taken from reference TRBV7-9 and TRBJ2-1, is DTGVSQNPRHKITKRGQNVTFRCDPISEHNRLYWYRQTLGQGPEFLTYFQNEAQLEKSRLLSDRFSAERPKGSFSTLEIQRTEQGDSAMYLCASSDRERNEQFFGPGTRLTVL.

The rearrangement joins TRBV6-1 to TRBJ2-2; there is no DNA to check the TCRdb D call of TRBD2. CDR3 length equals 15 residues. The V gene's germline CDR1 is MNHNS and CDR2 SASEGT. This chain's CDR3 is CASSEGRGHTGELFF.

The rearrangement links TRBV11-2 to TRBJ2-1. The CDR3 is 12 residues long. Germline V gives CDR1 SGHAT, CDR2 FQNNGV. CDR3 in amino acids: CASSFSGNEQFF.

The V gene is TRBV6-7, the J gene TRBJ1-1; the D call from TCRdb, TRBD1, cannot be confirmed without DNA. TRBV6-7 is noted as an ORF with a role that remains uncertain. CDR3 length equals 17 residues. This CDR3 is CASSYPDRGFVNTEAFF.